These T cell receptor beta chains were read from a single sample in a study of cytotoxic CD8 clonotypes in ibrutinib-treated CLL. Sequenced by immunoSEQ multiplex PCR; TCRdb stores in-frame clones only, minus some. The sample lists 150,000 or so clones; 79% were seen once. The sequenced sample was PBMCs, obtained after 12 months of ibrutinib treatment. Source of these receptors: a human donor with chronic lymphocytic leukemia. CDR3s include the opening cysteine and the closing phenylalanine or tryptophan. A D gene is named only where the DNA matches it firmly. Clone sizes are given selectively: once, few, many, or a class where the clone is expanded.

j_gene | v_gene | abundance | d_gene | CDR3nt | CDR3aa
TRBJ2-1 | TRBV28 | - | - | TGTGCCAGCAGTTTATGGGTAGAGCGGTCCTACAATGAGCAGTTCTTC | CASSLWVERSYNEQFF
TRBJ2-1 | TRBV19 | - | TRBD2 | TGTGCCAGTAGCACCCCGGGACTAGCGGGAGTTAATGAGCAGTTCTTC | CASSTPGLAGVNEQFF
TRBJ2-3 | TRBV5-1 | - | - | TGCGCCAGCAGCTTGCTACAGGCCACAGATACGCAGTATTTT | CASSLLQATDTQYF
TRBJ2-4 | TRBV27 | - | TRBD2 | TGTGCCAGCAGTACTCTAGCGGGAGCGGCCAAAAACATTCAGTACTTC | CASSTLAGAAKNIQYF
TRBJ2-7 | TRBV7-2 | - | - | TGTGCCAGCAGCTTAGATCAGACCGGTGCTCGCGAGCAGTACTTC | CASSLDQTGAREQYF
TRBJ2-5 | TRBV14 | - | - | TGTGCCAGCAGCCAAAGTCCTTTGGAAGAGACCCAGTACTTC | CASSQSPLEETQYF
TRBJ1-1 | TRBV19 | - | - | TGTGCCAGTAGTATAGGACATAACACTGAAGCTTTCTTT | CASSIGHNTEAFF
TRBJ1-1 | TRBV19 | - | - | TGTGCCAGTAGTATAGAGGCAGGAAGATTTATGAACACTGAAGCTTTCTTT | CASSIEAGRFMNTEAFF
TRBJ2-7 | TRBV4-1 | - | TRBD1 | TGCGCCAGCAGCCAAGAGGGACAGTACTCCTACGAGCAGTACTTC | CASSQEGQYSYEQYF
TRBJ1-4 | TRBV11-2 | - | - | TGTGCCAGCAGCTTATTCGGCAGGGGCTTTAATGAAAAACTGTTTTTT | CASSLFGRGFNEKLFF
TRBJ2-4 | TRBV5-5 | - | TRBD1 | TGTGCCAGCAGCTTGTCGCCCCCAAGGACAGGGGGGAACATTCAGTACTTC | CASSLSPPRTGGNIQYF
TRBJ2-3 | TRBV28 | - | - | TGTGCCAGCAGTTTTTTTCAGGGCAGGGGCACAGATACGCAGTATTTT | CASSFFQGRGTDTQYF
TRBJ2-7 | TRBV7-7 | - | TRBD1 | TGTGCCAGCAGCCCCAGGGGGATGAGTGCCGAGCAGTACTTC | CASSPRGMSAEQYF
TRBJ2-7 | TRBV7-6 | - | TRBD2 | TGTGCCAGCAGCGCAAGACTAGCGGGAAAGTACGAGCAGTACTTC | CASSARLAGKYEQYF
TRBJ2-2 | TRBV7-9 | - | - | TGTGCCAGCAGCTTAGACCCCCCTGTCCTAGCCGACACCGGGGAGCTGTTTTTT | CASSLDPPVLADTGELFF
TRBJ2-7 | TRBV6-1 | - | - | TGTGCCAGCAGTGAACCTTGGGGGCTCGAAACCTACGAGCAGTACTTC | CASSEPWGLETYEQYF
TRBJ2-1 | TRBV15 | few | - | TGTGCCACCAGCCCAGGGGTTATGGGTGAGCAGTTCTTC | CATSPGVMGEQFF
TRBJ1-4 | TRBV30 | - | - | TGTGCCTGGAGTGACAGGACAGAGAGAACTAATGAAAAACTGTTTTTT | CAWSDRTERTNEKLFF
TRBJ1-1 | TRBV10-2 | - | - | TGCGCCAGCAGTGTGGGGAACACTGAAGCTTTCTTT | CASSVGNTEAFF
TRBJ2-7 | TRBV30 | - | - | TGTGCCTGGTCCACGAAGGGCTCCTACGAGCAGTACTTC | CAWSTKGSYEQYF
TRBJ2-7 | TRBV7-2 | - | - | TGTGCCAGCAGCATGTCCTACGAGCAGTACTTC | CASSMSYEQYF
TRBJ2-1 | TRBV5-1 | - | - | TGCGCCAGCAGCTTGGGGGATACCTACAATGAGCAGTTCTTC | CASSLGDTYNEQFF
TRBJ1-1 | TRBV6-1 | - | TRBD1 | TGTGCCAGCAGTGAATTCGTGGGACAGGGGCTGTCTTTCTTT | CASSEFVGQGLSFF
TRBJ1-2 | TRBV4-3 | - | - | TGCGCCAGCAGCCAAGACGTAAACTATGGCTACACCTTC | CASSQDVNYGYTF
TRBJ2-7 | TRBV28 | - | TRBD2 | TGTGCCAGCAGGCCCAGACCCCTAGCGGGAGAGCACGAGCAGTACTTC | CASRPRPLAGEHEQYF
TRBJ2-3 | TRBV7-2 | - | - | TGTGCCAGCAGCCCAACATACCCTCGCACAGATACGCAGTATTTT | CASSPTYPRTDTQYF
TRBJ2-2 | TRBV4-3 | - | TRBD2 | TGCGCCAGCAGCCAAGAAAGTATTCTAGCGGGAGCCACCGGGGAGCTGTTTTTT | CASSQESILAGATGELFF
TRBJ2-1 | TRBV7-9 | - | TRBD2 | TGTGCCAGCAGCTTAGGGACTAGCGGGAGTAGGAAGCAGTTCTTC | CASSLGTSGSRKQFF
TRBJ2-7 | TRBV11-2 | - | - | TGTGCCAGCGGTACCTACGAGCAGTACTTC | CASGTYEQYF
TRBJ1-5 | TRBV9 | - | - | TGTGCCAGCAGCGTAGGAGATCGGAGTCCCAACAATCAGCCCCAGCATTTT | CASSVGDRSPNNQPQHF
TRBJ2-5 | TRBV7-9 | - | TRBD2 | TGTGCCAGCAGCTTCCTAGCGGGAGGACGGGGTTGGGGACAGGAGACCCAGTACTTC | CASSFLAGGRGWGQETQYF
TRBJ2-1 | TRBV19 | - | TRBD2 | TGTGCCAGTAGGACTAGCGGGAGGAATATCAATGAGCAGTTCTTC | CASRTSGRNINEQFF